This T cell receptor (beta chain) was obtained from a study of molecular identifiers for immune sequencing clone quantification. TCRdb ran MiXCR on the PCR reads and lists one entry per CDR3 protein. The sample includes approximately 500,000 distinct CDR3 sequences, about a fifth of them seen just once. Sequenced material: naive CD8+ T cells from blood, with Jurkat cell RNA spiked in. Subset indicated: FACS-sorted CD8+CD4-CCR7+CD45RA+ naive T cells. This TCR was sampled from a human donor in good health. Some libraries in this study had Jurkat cell RNA spiked in.

Written as DNA, the CDR3 is TGTGCCAGCAGCAACCGAGGGAACCAACAAGAGACCCAGTACTTC. It specifies CASSNRGNQQETQYF. The chain carries TRBV9 and TRBJ2-5; possible D gene TRBD2, 5 bases. The germline V gene has CDR1 SGDLS and CDR2 YYNGEE. The V and J ends lost 4 bases and 2 bases respectively, with 15 bases between them. This CDR3 spans 15 amino acids.